This T cell receptor (beta chain) was recorded in a study of shared clonotypes between healthy human individuals. Several immunoSEQ plates held equal portions of the genomic DNA taken from each subset. TCRdb keeps only in-frame clones here, not all; method: immunoSEQ multiplex PCR. The table includes about 2 million clones, about 95% detected once. Positive CCR7 selection of CD45RO-negative cells yielded the naive CD8 cells, and terminally differentiated effector memory CD45RA+ cells were excluded. Germline V gene sequence: CDR1 WNHNN, CDR2 SYGVQD (reference sequence). V was pared by 6 bases and J by 0 bases, with 13 bases of the junction left unmatched. This CDR3 has 17 residues.

Material: naive CD8+ T cells sorted from blood. The rearrangement uses TRBV10-1 and TRBJ2-7; 8 bases are shared with TRBD2. The clonotype comes from a young man in good health. CDR3 region: CASRLLLAEKSSYEQYF. The CDR3 nucleotides are TGCGCCAGCAGACTCCTACTAGCGGAGAAGAGCTCCTACGAGCAGTACTTC.